This T cell receptor beta chain comes out of a study of blood T cell repertoires in COVID-19. The protocol was immunoSEQ multiplex PCR, while the TCRdb copy is restricted to in-frame clones and leaves out a portion. The repertoire holds a few hundred thousand clones, with just under 90% as singletons. This TCR derives from a woman between 50 and 59 years old who had recovered from COVID-19. Sequenced sample: PBMCs or T cells enriched from blood (not recorded which).

The CDR3 region has the DNA TGTGCCAGCAGCTTGGATCGGGGAGGGGATAATGGCTACACCTTC. Protein product: CASSLDRGGDNGYTF. This chain joins TRBV5-5 and TRBJ1-2, with D perhaps matching TRBD1 (5 bases). Germline values: CDR1 SGHKS, CDR2 YYEKEE (reference sequence). V was pared by 0 bases and J by 6 bases, with 15 bases between. The CDR3 spans 15 residues.